This is a list of T cell receptor beta chains from one sample in a study of T cell changes during pregnancy in multiple sclerosis. Here immunoSEQ multiplex PCR was the method, and the copy in TCRdb shows in-frame clones only, minus some. This table has roughly 20,000 clones, about 89% appearing once. The input for sequencing was CD8+ T cells from peripheral blood mononuclear cells, taken in the second trimester of pregnancy. The receptors come from a female donor in good health, enrolled as a control in a pregnancy study. Both conserved end residues are trimmed from each CDR3. The D gene is left open where the match is weak.

d_call | v_call | cdr3_aa
- | TRBV27 | ASSIRGAGSQY
- | TRBV5-6 | ASSLGDLEAF
TRBD2 | TRBV7-8 | ASSLAAGVHNEQF
- | TRBV29-1 | SVGAGAVNTEAF
TRBD1 | TRBV7-9 | ASSSRDRGLSTDTQY
- | TRBV27 | ASSPTGAGGYT
TRBD2 | TRBV9 | ASSYGGETQY
TRBD1 | TRBV5-1 | ASSLAGTGNGELF
TRBD2 | TRBV2 | ASSDTSGGYNEQF
- | TRBV25-1 | ASSAYWDTQY
- | TRBV19 | ASSDNRAVYEQY
- | TRBV5-6 | ASSLELFVTYNEQF
- | TRBV28 | ASSFSVEAF
- | TRBV7-8 | ASSLWGDSSYNEQF
- | TRBV7-7 | ASSLVLSSEETQY
TRBD2 | TRBV5-8 | ASSGGDYSGSEQF
TRBD1 | TRBV10-3 | AIRGTGGSGEQF
TRBD2 | TRBV29-1 | SVERAGEGADTQY
- | TRBV29-1 | SVDDSFGDMS
TRBD1 | TRBV6-4 | ASSEGTGSSYEQY
- | TRBV4-1 | ASSQAQQVELF
TRBD2 | TRBV30 | AWKMGGESETQY
- | TRBV29-1 | SVGARRFRASQETQY
TRBD2 | TRBV7-9 | ASSQLAGVAYNEQF
- | TRBV10-3 | AISAGDSYEQY
- | TRBV6-5 | ASSDGLAYEQY
- | TRBV5-1 | ASSLLGDAETQY
TRBD1 | TRBV29-1 | SVQGTDLFYGYT
TRBD1 | TRBV9 | ASSVVPDREAF
TRBD1 | TRBV6-1 | ASSENVPGGAETQY
- | TRBV28 | ASNTRGASYEQY
TRBD1 | TRBV7-9 | ASSLVDRGRANEKLF
TRBD2 | TRBV30 | AWSNQRGFEQY
- | TRBV5-1 | ASSSDLTGHNTGELF
TRBD2 | TRBV2 | ASSEALAGGTYEQY
- | TRBV19 | ATGQPQH
TRBD2 | TRBV10-2 | ASSEWGSGGSSYNEQF